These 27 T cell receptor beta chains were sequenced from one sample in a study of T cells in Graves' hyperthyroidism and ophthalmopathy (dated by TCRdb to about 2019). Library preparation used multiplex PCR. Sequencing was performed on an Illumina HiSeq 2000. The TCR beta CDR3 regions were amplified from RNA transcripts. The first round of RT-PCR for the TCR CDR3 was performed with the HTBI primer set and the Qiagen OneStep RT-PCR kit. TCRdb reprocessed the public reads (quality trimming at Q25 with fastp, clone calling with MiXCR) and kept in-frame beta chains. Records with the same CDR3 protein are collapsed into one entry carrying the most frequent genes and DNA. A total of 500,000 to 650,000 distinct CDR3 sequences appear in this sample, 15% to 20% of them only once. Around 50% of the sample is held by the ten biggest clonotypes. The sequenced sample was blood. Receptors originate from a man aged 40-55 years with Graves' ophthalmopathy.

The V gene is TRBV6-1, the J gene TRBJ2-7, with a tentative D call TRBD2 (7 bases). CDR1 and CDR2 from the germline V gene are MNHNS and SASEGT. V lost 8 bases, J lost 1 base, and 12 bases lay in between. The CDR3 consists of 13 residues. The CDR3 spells CASGGAGSYEQYF. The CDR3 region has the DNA TGTGCCAGCGGGGGGGCAGGATCCTACGAGCAGTACTTC.

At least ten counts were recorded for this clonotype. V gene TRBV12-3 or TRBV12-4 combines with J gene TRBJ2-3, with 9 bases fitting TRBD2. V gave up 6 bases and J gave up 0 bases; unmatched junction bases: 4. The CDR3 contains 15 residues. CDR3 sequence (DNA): TGTGCCAGCAGCCGAACTAGCGGGAGCACAGATACGCAGTATTTT. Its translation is CASSRTSGSTDTQYF.

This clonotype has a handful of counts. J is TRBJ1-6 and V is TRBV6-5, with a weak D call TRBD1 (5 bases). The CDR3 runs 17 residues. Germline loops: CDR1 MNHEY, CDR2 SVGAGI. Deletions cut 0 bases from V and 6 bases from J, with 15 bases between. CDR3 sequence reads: CASSYSARQSFNSPLHF. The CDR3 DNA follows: TGTGCCAGCAGTTACTCTGCCAGACAGAGCTTTAATTCACCCCTCCACTTT.

The CDR3 here is CASRLIGGQETQYF. CDR3 DNA sequence: TGCGCCAGCAGGCTCATCGGGGGCCAAGAGACCCAGTACTTC. The V gene is TRBV5-1, the J gene TRBJ2-5, with TRBD2 as a possible D gene (6 bases). Germline V CDR1 and CDR2: SGHRS, YFSETQ. The CDR3 runs 14 residues. V lost 5 bases, J lost 1 base, and 12 bases lay in between.

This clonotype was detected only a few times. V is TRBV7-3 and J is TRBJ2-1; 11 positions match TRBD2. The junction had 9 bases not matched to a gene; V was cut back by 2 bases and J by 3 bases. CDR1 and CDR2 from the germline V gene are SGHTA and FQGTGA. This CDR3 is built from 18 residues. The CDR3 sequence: CASSLVGSGGGIYNEQFF. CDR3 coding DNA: TGTGCCAGCAGCTTAGTGGGTAGCGGGGGGGGGATCTACAATGAGCAGTTCTTC.

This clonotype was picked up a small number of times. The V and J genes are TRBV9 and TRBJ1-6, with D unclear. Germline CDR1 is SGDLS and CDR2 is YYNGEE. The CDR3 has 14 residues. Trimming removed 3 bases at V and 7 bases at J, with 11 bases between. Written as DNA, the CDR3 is TGTGCCAGCAGCGCGCCGGGCCCCAATTCACCCCTCCACTTT. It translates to CASSAPGPNSPLHF.

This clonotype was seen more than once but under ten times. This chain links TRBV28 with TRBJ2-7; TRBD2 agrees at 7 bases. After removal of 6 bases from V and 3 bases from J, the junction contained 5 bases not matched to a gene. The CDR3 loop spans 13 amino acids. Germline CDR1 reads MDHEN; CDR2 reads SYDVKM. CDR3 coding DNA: TGTGCCAGCAGGGACGGGACTAACTACGAGCAGTACTTC. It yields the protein CASRDGTNYEQYF.

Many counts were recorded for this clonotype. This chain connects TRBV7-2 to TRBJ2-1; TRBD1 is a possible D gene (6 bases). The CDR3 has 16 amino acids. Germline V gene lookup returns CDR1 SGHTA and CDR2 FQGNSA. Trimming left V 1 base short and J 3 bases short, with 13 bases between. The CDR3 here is CASSLVGIGGYNEQFF. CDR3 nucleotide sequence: TGTGCCAGCAGCTTAGTGGGGATAGGGGGCTACAATGAGCAGTTCTTC. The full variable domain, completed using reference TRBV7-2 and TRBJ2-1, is GAGVSQSPSNKVTEKGKDVELRCDPISGHTALYWYRQSLGQGLEFLIYFQGNSAPDKSGLPSDRFSAERTGGSVSTLTIQRTQQEDSAVYLCASSLVGIGGYNEQFFGPGTRLTVL.

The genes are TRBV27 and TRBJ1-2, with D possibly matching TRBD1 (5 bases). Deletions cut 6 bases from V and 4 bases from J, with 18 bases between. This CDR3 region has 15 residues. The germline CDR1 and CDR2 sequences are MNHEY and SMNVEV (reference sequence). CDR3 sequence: CASSPRAAGLYGYTF. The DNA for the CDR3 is TGTGCCAGCAGCCCTAGGGCAGCGGGGCTCTATGGCTACACCTTC.

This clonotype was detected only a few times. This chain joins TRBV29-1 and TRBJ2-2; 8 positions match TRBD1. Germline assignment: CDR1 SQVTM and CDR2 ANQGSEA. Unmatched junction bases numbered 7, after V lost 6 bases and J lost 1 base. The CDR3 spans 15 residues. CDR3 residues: CSVPGQGRNTGELFF. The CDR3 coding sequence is TGCAGCGTACCCGGACAGGGAAGGAACACCGGGGAGCTGTTTTTT.

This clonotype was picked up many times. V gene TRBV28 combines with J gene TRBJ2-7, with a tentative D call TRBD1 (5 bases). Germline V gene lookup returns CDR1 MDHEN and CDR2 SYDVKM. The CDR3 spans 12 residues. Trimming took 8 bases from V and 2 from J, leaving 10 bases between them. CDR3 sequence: CASRQNTYEQYF. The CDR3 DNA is TGTGCCAGCCGACAGAATACCTACGAGCAGTACTTC.

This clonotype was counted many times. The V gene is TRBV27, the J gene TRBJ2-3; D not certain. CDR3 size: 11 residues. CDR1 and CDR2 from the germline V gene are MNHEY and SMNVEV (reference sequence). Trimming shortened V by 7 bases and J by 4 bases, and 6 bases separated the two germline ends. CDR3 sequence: CASTRADTQYF. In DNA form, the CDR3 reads TGTGCCAGCACCCGCGCAGATACGCAGTATTTT.

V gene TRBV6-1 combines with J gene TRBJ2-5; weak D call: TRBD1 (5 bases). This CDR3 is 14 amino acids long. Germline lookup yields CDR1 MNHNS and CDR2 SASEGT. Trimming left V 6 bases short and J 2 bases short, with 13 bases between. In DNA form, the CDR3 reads TGTGCCAGCAGCACCCCACAGGTTCAAGAGACCCAGTACTTC. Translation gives CASSTPQVQETQYF.

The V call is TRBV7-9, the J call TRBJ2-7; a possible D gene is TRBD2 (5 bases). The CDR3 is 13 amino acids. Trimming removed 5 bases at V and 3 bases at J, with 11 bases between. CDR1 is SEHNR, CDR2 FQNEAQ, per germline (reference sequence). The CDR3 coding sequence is TGTGCCAGCAGCGCCCGGGAACTCTACGAGCAGTACTTC. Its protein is CASSARELYEQYF.

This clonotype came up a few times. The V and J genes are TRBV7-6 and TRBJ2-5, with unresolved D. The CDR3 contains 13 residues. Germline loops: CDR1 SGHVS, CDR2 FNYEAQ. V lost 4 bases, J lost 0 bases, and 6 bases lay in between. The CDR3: CASSSFYQETQYF. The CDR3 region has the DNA TGTGCCAGCAGCTCCTTCTACCAAGAGACCCAGTACTTC.

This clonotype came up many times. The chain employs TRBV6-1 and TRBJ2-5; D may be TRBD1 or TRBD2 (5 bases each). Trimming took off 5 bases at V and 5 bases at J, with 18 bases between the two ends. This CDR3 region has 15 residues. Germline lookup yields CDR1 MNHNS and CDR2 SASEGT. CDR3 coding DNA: TGTGCCAGCAGTTTTGATGGGACGGCAGTGGAGACCCAGTACTTC. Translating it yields CASSFDGTAVETQYF.

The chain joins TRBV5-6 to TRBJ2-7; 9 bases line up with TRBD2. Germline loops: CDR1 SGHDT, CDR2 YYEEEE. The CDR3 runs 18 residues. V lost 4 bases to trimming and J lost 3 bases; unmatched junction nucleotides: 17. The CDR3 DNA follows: TGTGCCAGCAGCGACCCTCTCGGGAATAGCGGGGGTAGCTACGAGCAGTACTTC. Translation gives CASSDPLGNSGGSYEQYF. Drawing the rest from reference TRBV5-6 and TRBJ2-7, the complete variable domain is DAGVTQSPTHLIKTRGQQVTLRCSPKSGHDTVSWYQQALGQGPQFIFQYYEEEERQRGNFPDRFSGHQFPNYSSELNVNALLLGDSALYLCASSDPLGNSGGSYEQYFGPGTRLTVT.

The CDR3: CSVGDRVDYSIQYF. DNA of the CDR3: TGCAGCGTTGGGGACAGGGTCGACTATAGCATTCAGTACTTC. The V gene is TRBV29-1, the J gene TRBJ2-4; 9 bases match TRBD1. CDR1 is SQVTM, CDR2 ANQGSEA, per germline. Germline trimming cut 4 bases from V and 9 bases from J; bases unmatched to any gene: 10. This CDR3 is built from 14 residues. Filled out from reference TRBV29-1 and TRBJ2-4, the complete variable domain reads SAVISQKPSRDICQRGTSLTIQCQVDSQVTMMFWYRQQPGQSLTLIATANQGSEATYESGFVIDKFPISRPNLTFSTLTVSNMSPEDSSIYLCSVGDRVDYSIQYFGAGTRLSVL.

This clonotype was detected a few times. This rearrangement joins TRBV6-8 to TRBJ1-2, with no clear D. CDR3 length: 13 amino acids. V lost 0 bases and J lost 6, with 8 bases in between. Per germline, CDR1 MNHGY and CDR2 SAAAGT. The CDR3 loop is CASSYSIADGYTF. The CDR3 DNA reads TGTGCCAGCAGTTACTCTATAGCTGATGGCTACACCTTC.

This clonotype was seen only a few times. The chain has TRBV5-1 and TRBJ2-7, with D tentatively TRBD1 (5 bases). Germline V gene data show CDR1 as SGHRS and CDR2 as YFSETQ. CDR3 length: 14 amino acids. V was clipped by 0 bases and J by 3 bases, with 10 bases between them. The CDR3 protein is CASSLVAGNYEQYF. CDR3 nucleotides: TGCGCCAGCAGCTTGGTTGCAGGGAACTACGAGCAGTACTTC. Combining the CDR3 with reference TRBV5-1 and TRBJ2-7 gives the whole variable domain KAGVTQTPRYLIKTRGQQVTLSCSPISGHRSVSWYQQTPGQGLQFLFEYFSETQRNKGNFPGRFSGRQFSNSRSEMNVSTLELGDSALYLCASSLVAGNYEQYFGPGTRLTVT.

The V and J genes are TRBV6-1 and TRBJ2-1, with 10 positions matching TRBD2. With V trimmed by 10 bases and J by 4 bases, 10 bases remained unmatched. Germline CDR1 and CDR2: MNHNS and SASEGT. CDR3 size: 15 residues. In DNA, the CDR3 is TGTGCCACCATACTCGGGACTAGCGTATACAATGAGCAGTTCTTC. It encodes CATILGTSVYNEQFF.

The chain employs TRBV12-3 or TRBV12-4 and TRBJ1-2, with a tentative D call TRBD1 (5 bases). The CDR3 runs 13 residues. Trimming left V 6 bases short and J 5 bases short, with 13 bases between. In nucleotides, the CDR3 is TGTGCCAGCAGCCGGGACTGCTTTTATGGCTACACCTTC. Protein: CASSRDCFYGYTF.

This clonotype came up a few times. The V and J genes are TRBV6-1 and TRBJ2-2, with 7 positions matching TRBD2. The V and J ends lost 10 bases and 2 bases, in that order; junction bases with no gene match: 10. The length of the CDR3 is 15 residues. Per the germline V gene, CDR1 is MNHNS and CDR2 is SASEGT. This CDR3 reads CATRTGGLNTGELFF. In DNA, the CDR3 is TGTGCCACCCGAACGGGAGGACTTAACACCGGGGAGCTGTTTTTT.

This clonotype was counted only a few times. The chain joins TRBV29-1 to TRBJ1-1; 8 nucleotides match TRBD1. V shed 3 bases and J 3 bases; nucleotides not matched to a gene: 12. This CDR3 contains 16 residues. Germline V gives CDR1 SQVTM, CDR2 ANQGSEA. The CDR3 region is CSVDRTGQGSYTEAFF. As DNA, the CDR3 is TGCAGCGTTGATAGGACAGGGCAAGGGTCGTACACTGAAGCTTTCTTT.

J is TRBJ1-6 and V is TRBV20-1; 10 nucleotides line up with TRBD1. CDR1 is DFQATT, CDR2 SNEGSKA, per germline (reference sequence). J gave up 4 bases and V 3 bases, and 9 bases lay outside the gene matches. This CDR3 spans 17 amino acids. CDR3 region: CSARALGTGVYNSPLHF. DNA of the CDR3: TGCAGTGCTAGGGCCCTCGGGACAGGGGTATATAATTCACCCCTCCACTTT.

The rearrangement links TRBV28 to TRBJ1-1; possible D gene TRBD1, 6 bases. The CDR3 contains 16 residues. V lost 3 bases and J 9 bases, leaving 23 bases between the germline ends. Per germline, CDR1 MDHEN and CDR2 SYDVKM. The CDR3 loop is CASSLASWERGYQAFF. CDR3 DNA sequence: TGTGCCAGCAGTTTGGCGTCCTGGGAAAGGGGGTATCAAGCTTTCTTT.

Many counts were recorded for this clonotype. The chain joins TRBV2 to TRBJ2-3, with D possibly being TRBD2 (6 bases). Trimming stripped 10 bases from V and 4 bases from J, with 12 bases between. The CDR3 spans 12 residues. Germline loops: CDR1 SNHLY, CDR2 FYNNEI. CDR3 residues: CAIRGGADTQYF. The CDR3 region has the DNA TGTGCCATCCGGGGCGGGGCAGATACGCAGTATTTT. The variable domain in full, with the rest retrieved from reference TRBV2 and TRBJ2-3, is EPEVTQTPSHQVTQMGQEVILRCVPISNHLYFYWYRQILGQKVEFLVSFYNNEISEKSEIFDDQFSVERPDGSNFTLKIRSTKLEDSAMYFCAIRGGADTQYFGPGTRLTVL.